The entry below gives a single T cell receptor (beta chain) sequence along with its context. Its antigen remains unknown. The record originates from a study of T cell repertoires in cytomegalovirus infection. One entry per CDR3 protein, called by TCRdb with MiXCR from the reads. The sample contains roughly 800,000 distinct CDR3 sequences, 25% to 35% of which appear only once. This CDR3 has 14 residues. V dropped 5 bases and J dropped 5 bases, with 14 bases sitting between them. The chain joins TRBV12-3 or TRBV12-4 to TRBJ2-3; possibly TRBD1 for D (6 bases). The source material was cultured CD8+ T cells from PBMCs, sampled from culture after CMV antigen stimulation. This receptor was obtained from a human donor in good health (CMV status not recorded). Some clones in this sample may be carry-over from other donors' samples. The chain's CDR3 is CASSTPSTGDTQYF. The CDR3 bases are TGTGCCAGCAGTACACCTTCGACAGGAGATACGCAGTATTTT.